A selection of T cell receptor beta chains follows, all from one sample in a study of PD-1 blockade in mismatch repair-deficient tumors. Clones were read by immunoSEQ multiplex PCR, and TCRdb kept only the in-frame ones, dropping some. The data contain 40,000 or so clones, approximately 80% of them seen just once; the ten biggest clones take up 0.9% to 1.2%. The specimen was PBMCs, collected around 38 weeks after starting pembrolizumab. The source of these receptors is an adult with mismatch repair-deficient cancer. Both conserved end residues are part of each CDR3.

cdr3_length v_call cdr3_aa
16 TRBV5-1 CASSLTDRESLNIQYF
12 TRBV6-5 CASGTEFYEQYF
13 TRBV28 CASSLTGNQPQHF
14 TRBV28 CASSYLAANEKLFF
15 TRBV10-1 CASSRTSGRNPEQFF
16 TRBV5-1 CASSQARDFGSYEQYF
13 TRBV6-6 CASRARENYEQYF
13 TRBV25-1 CASSERSTGFHTF
14 TRBV29-1 CSASPGTAQETQYF
14 TRBV7-9 CASSLERDTHEAFF
14 TRBV7-9 CASSLGQGGNTIYF
13 TRBV6-5 CASSQGQTYGYTF
15 TRBV5-5 CASRPQAGLGGEQYF
14 TRBV5-1 CASGAGTPEETQYF
16 TRBV6-6 CASNNPGTSGKNEQFF
15 TRBV16 CASSQSPGGDTEAFF
14 TRBV28 CASGGGLAGYEQYF
14 TRBV10-3 CAISQGEGTDTQYF
15 TRBV11-3 CASSPRGTVANEQFF
13 TRBV30 CAWSVKQGGGYTF
17 TRBV7-3 CASSLMPGTSFYNEQFF
17 TRBV10-3 CAISESPGQASHNEQFF